This T cell receptor (beta chain) was obtained from a study of cytomegalovirus exposure and HLA in healthy donors. Looking at the study overall: In an earlier analysis, almost 120 million unique TCR beta sequences were found from some 200 million T cells.

Comment on this clone: Antigen: not known.

The CDR3 contains 14 residues. V lost 3 bases, J lost 6 bases, and 11 bases lay in between. The V gene's germline CDR1 is WNHNN and CDR2 SYGVQD (reference sequence). Study findings and constraints: Analysis performed later found about 18,000 TCR beta sequences associated with HLA alleles at 0.05 false discovery rate.

Use of 60 Vbeta and 13 Jbeta primers characterized the PCR. Assay used: immunoSEQ multiplex PCR; TCRdb lists only in-frame clones, some missing. The sample holds approximately 290,000 clones; under 90% are singletons and the top ten take about 0.3%. This sequence originates from a girl aged 2 to 9 in good health and CMV-seronegative. Sequencing used PBMCs. This rearrangement joins TRBV10-1 to TRBJ2-2, with D maybe TRBD2 (5 bases). CDR3 region: CASSDRGPAGELFF. The DNA for the CDR3 is TGCGCCAGCAGTGATAGAGGGCCGGCCGGGGAGCTGTTTTTT.